What follows are 15 T cell receptor beta chains derived from one specimen sequenced in a study of Graves' ophthalmopathy and Graves' hyperthyroidism. The sequenced template was RNA, covering the TCR beta CDR3 region. A first-round RT-PCR used HTBI primers, followed by a second-round multiplex PCR. TCRdb reanalysed the multiplex PCR reads using MiXCR and keeps one entry per CDR3 protein. The sample carries hundreds of thousands of distinct CDR3 sequences, approximately 22% recorded once. Input material: peripheral blood. Source of these receptors: a woman between 18 and 30 years old with stable Graves' hyperthyroidism. Some clones in this sample may be carry-over from other donors' samples.

There are many counts of this clonotype. The CDR3 nucleotides are TGTGCCAGCAGTCCAGGGGGCGTAGAGACCCAGTACTTC. Protein: CASSPGGVETQYF. The chain is built from TRBV6-1 and TRBJ2-5; TRBD1 matches 8 bases. CDR1 is MNHNS, CDR2 SASEGT, per germline. V was pared by 5 bases and J by 4 bases, with 3 bases of the junction left unmatched. The CDR3 loop spans 13 amino acids.

This clonotype was counted many times. The chain has TRBV12-3 or TRBV12-4 and TRBJ1-1; 7 nucleotides agree with TRBD1. Losses at the gene ends were 6 bases for V and 1 base for J; bases not matched to a gene: 5. The CDR3 length is 14 residues. Here the CDR3 reads CASSPTGRNTEAFF. Here the CDR3 DNA reads TGTGCCAGCAGCCCGACAGGGAGGAACACTGAAGCTTTCTTT.

This clonotype was observed at least ten times. The chain has TRBV20-1 and TRBJ2-5; D remains unclear. CDR3 size: 11 residues. V lost 5 bases, J lost 2 bases, and 6 bases lay in between. Germline lookup yields CDR1 DFQATT and CDR2 SNEGSKA (reference sequence). The CDR3 nucleotides read TGCAGTGCTGACTCACAAGAGACCCAGTACTTC. It translates to CSADSQETQYF.

The V and J genes are TRBV27 and TRBJ1-5; TRBD1 agrees at 8 bases. The CDR3 length is 15 residues. V shed 5 bases and J 6 bases; nucleotides not matched to a gene: 9. Germline-derived CDR1 and CDR2 are MNHEY and SMNVEV (reference sequence). The CDR3 sequence: CASSRTTGVSQPQHF. CDR3 DNA sequence: TGTGCCAGCAGTCGGACGACAGGGGTCAGTCAGCCCCAGCATTTT.

The sample holds many counts of this clonotype. The chain employs TRBV2 and TRBJ1-3; D is ambiguous. V gave up 0 bases and J gave up 1 base, with 16 bases separating them. The CDR3 has 18 residues. The germline CDR1 and CDR2 sequences are SNHLY and FYNNEI. The CDR3 bases are TGTGCCAGCAGTGAAGCATACCGGGCGGTCCGGTCTGGAAACACCATATATTTT. Its protein is CASSEAYRAVRSGNTIYF.

At least ten counts were recorded for this clonotype. This chain joins TRBV20-1 and TRBJ2-2; weak D call: TRBD2 (6 bases). V gave up 4 bases and J gave up 7 bases, with 7 bases separating them. The CDR3 has 11 amino acids. The germline gives CDR1 DFQATT, CDR2 SNEGSKA (reference sequence). The CDR3 loop is CSAISGGELFF. The CDR3, as DNA: TGCAGTGCTATTAGCGGCGGGGAGCTGTTTTTT.

This clonotype appeared many times. This chain uses TRBV7-2 with TRBJ2-7; D is unresolved. The CDR3 loop spans 12 amino acids. The ends were cut back, 2 bases at V and 3 bases at J, with 5 bases in the middle. Germline CDR1 SGHTA, CDR2 FQGNSA. The CDR3 DNA reads as TGTGCCAGCAGCTTAATGCGCTACGAGCAGTACTTC. It translates to CASSLMRYEQYF.

This clonotype was counted ten times or more. J is TRBJ1-1 and V is TRBV7-9; D not resolved. The germline V gene encodes CDR1 SEHNR and CDR2 FQNEAQ (reference sequence). This CDR3 spans 15 amino acids. The V and J ends lost 2 bases and 1 base respectively, with 11 bases between them. CDR3 nucleotide sequence: TGTGCCAGCAGCTTATCCGGGAGCGAGAACACTGAAGCTTTCTTT. This translates into CASSLSGSENTEAFF.

The chain uses TRBV29-1 and TRBJ2-5, with 8 bases that match TRBD1. CDR1 is SQVTM, CDR2 ANQGSEA, per germline. V gave up 3 bases and J gave up 5 bases; unmatched junction bases: 5. The CDR3 loop spans 13 amino acids. In DNA, the CDR3 is TGCAGCGTTGAGGTTGGACAGGGTGAGACCCAGTACTTC. Protein sequence: CSVEVGQGETQYF.

There are many counts of this clonotype. This rearrangement joins TRBV20-1 to TRBJ1-1; maybe TRBD1 (6 bases). The V gene lost 0 bases and the J gene lost 1 base, with 9 bases spanning the gap. The germline CDR1 and CDR2 sequences are DFQATT and SNEGSKA (reference sequence). The CDR3 contains 14 residues. CDR3: CSAREDRANTEAFF. The CDR3 nucleotides read TGCAGTGCTAGAGAGGACAGAGCGAACACTGAAGCTTTCTTT.

This clonotype has only a few counts. This chain links TRBV20-1 with TRBJ2-7; a weak D match, TRBD2 (7 bases). Trimming shortened V by 5 bases and J by 3 bases, and 14 bases separated the two germline ends. This CDR3 comprises 13 residues. In germline, CDR1 is DFQATT, CDR2 SNEGSKA (reference sequence). CDR3 amino acids: CSASGGTFYEQYF. CDR3 bases: TGCAGTGCTTCGGGGGGCACCTTCTACGAGCAGTACTTC.

This clonotype was observed many times. The chain joins TRBV27 to TRBJ1-6; TRBD1 agrees at 9 bases. CDR3 length equals 15 residues. Germline V gives CDR1 MNHEY, CDR2 SMNVEV (reference sequence). J gave up 9 bases and V 4 bases, and 7 bases lay outside the gene matches. The CDR3 region has the DNA TGTGCCAGCAGTTCCCCCGGACAGGGGACTTCACCCCTCCACTTT. It encodes CASSSPGQGTSPLHF.

This clonotype was seen more than once but under ten times. V is TRBV3-1 and J is TRBJ1-3; D is unresolved. V lost 1 base to trimming and J lost 0 bases, with 7 bases between them. CDR1 and CDR2 from the germline V gene are LGHDT and YNNKEL (reference sequence). There are 15 residues in the CDR3. The CDR3 DNA reads TGTGCCAGCAGCCAAGGGACCAGCTCTGGAAACACCATATATTTT. Translation: CASSQGTSSGNTIYF.

This clonotype came up many times. The J gene is TRBJ2-5, the V gene TRBV29-1; a possible D gene is TRBD2 (6 bases). Trimming took 7 bases from V and 3 from J, leaving 12 bases between them. Germline V lookup: CDR1 SQVTM, CDR2 ANQGSEA. The CDR3 totals 12 residues. The CDR3, as DNA: TGCAGCGGGCGGGGAACTGAAGAGACCCAGTACTTC. Amino acids: CSGRGTEETQYF. Looking up the rest from reference TRBV29-1 and TRBJ2-5 gives the full variable domain: SAVISQKPSRDICQRGTSLTIQCQVDSQVTMMFWYRQQPGQSLTLIATANQGSEATYESGFVIDKFPISRPNLTFSTLTVSNMSPEDSSIYLCSGRGTEETQYFGPGTRLLVL.

This clonotype was detected a few times. The CDR3 is CASSDTTSYEQYF. The CDR3 nucleotides are TGTGCCAGCAGTGATACTACCTCCTACGAGCAGTACTTC. The chain recombines TRBV6-1 with TRBJ2-7; D unclear. The CDR3 totals 13 residues. Germline V gene data show CDR1 as MNHNS and CDR2 as SASEGT. Trimming removed 3 bases at V and 0 bases at J, with 6 bases between.